The next 25 T cell receptor beta chains were all read from a single sample in a study of control samples from healthy donors and cancer patients. Produced via immunoSEQ multiplex PCR; TCRdb's table is partial and in-frame only. Of around 180,000 clones in the sample, 85% to 95% were seen once. The sample taken for sequencing was blood. These receptor sequences come from a woman under 30 in good health.

This chain joins TRBV11-2 and TRBJ1-1; TRBD1 might be the D (5 bases). Looked up from germline, CDR1 is SGHAT and CDR2 is FQNNGV. V was cut by 2 bases and J by 4 bases, with 14 bases left in between. This CDR3 region has 15 residues. The CDR3 loop is CASSLRRDRLTEAFF. The DNA of the CDR3 is TGTGCCAGCAGCTTAAGGCGGGACCGCCTCACTGAAGCTTTCTTT. Using reference TRBV11-2 and TRBJ1-1 for the parts outside the CDR3, the full variable domain is EAGVAQSPRYKIIEKRQSVAFWCNPISGHATLYWYQQILGQGPKLLIQFQNNGVVDDSQLPKDRFSAERLKGVDSTLKIQPAKLEDSAVYLCASSLRRDRLTEAFFGQGTRLTVV.

The chain uses TRBV14 and TRBJ1-1; possibly TRBD1 for D (5 bases). Trimming took off 2 bases at V and 8 bases at J, with 12 bases between the two ends. The CDR3 is 13 amino acids. The germline gives CDR1 SGHDN, CDR2 FVKESK. The CDR3 protein is CASSQRTLREAFF. The DNA for the CDR3 is TGTGCCAGCAGCCAAAGGACATTGCGGGAAGCTTTCTTT.

This chain links TRBV12-3 or TRBV12-4 with TRBJ2-1; D gene ambiguous. The V end was cut by 3 bases, the J end by 5 bases, with 8 bases between. CDR3 length: 13 residues. As DNA, the CDR3 is TGTGCCAGCAGTTTGACTTCAAACAATGAGCAGTTCTTC. Amino acid sequence: CASSLTSNNEQFF.

The chain employs TRBV28 and TRBJ1-1, with D possibly TRBD1 on 5 matching bases. From germline, CDR1 is MDHEN and CDR2 SYDVKM. The CDR3 length is 16 residues. The ends were cut back, 8 bases at V and 3 bases at J, with 22 bases in the middle. CDR3 region: CASRGGGLGKYTEAFF. Here the CDR3 DNA reads TGTGCCAGCCGGGGGGGAGGGCTTGGGAAGTACACTGAAGCTTTCTTT.

The chain carries TRBV4-3 and TRBJ1-1, with D unclear. The CDR3 sequence is 19 residues long. V was cut by 3 bases and J by 1 base, with 24 bases left in between. The germline gives CDR1 LGHNA, CDR2 YSLEER. CDR3 residues: CASSQYRRGKGKGNTEAFF. The CDR3 coding sequence is TGCGCCAGCAGCCAGTATAGGCGAGGTAAAGGAAAGGGGAACACTGAAGCTTTCTTT.

The chain recombines TRBV4-1 with TRBJ2-5, with D unclear. Germline V gene sequence: CDR1 MGHRA, CDR2 YSYEKL. The CDR3 length is 13 residues. With 4 bases removed from V and 5 bases from J, the gap between germline ends came to 11 bases. The CDR3 nucleotides read TGCGCCAGCAGCCGTGGGTTCATTGAGACCCAGTACTTC. Translating it yields CASSRGFIETQYF.

The CDR3 is CASSSGAGAEADTQYF. The CDR3 region has the DNA TGTGCCAGCAGCTCGGGGGCGGGGGCGGAAGCAGATACGCAGTATTTT. The gene calls are TRBV7-8 and TRBJ2-3; tentative D call: TRBD2 (7 bases). Germline CDR1 reads SGHVS; CDR2 reads FQNEAQ. V was pared by 4 bases and J by 4 bases, with 18 bases between. CDR3 length equals 16 residues.

The chain couples TRBV7-2 to TRBJ2-1; 10 nucleotides align to TRBD2. The CDR3 sequence is 16 residues long. Germline lookup yields CDR1 SGHTA and CDR2 FQGNSA. The V and J ends lost 1 base and 5 bases, in that order; junction bases with no gene match: 5. The DNA for the CDR3 is TGTGCCAGCAGCTTAGAAGGGACTAGCGTTAACAATGAGCAGTTCTTC. Translation gives CASSLEGTSVNNEQFF.

The genes are TRBV19 and TRBJ2-1; TRBD1 aligns across 7 bases. Germline-derived CDR1 and CDR2 are LNHDA and SQIVND (reference sequence). J gave up 4 bases and V 3 bases, and 3 bases lay outside the gene matches. CDR3 length: 14 residues. This CDR3 is CASSIQQGYNEQFF. The CDR3 DNA follows: TGTGCCAGTAGTATCCAACAGGGGTACAATGAGCAGTTCTTC.

In its sample, this clone was seen once. The chain employs TRBV19 and TRBJ1-5; D unclear. V shed 3 bases and J shed 6 bases, with 9 bases lying between them. Germline CDR1 is LNHDA and CDR2 is SQIVND (reference sequence). The CDR3 sequence is 13 residues long. The CDR3: CASSIEGIQPQHF. The CDR3 coding sequence is TGTGCCAGTAGTATCGAGGGTATTCAGCCCCAGCATTTT.

V and J are TRBV7-2 and TRBJ2-1; no clear D. Germline V gene lookup returns CDR1 SGHTA and CDR2 FQGNSA. V gave up 2 bases and J gave up 6 bases, with 8 bases separating them. This CDR3 has 13 amino acids. The CDR3 spells CASSLRVVNEQFF. CDR3 DNA: TGTGCCAGCAGCTTAAGGGTGGTCAATGAGCAGTTCTTC.

This chain links TRBV6-5 with TRBJ1-3; D is uncertain. This CDR3 is 15 amino acids long. Trimming shortened V by 2 bases and J by 4 bases, and 12 bases separated the two germline ends. CDR1 and CDR2 from the germline V gene are MNHEY and SVGAGI. The CDR3 loop is CASSYTGSGGNTIYF. CDR3 in DNA: TGTGCCAGCAGTTACACGGGATCAGGCGGAAACACCATATATTTT.

The CDR3 loop is CASSQVPDTQYF. CDR3 sequence (DNA): TGTGCCAGCAGCCAAGTCCCAGATACGCAGTATTTT. V is TRBV3-1 (or the pseudogene TRBV3-2) and J is TRBJ2-3; D uncertain. V dropped 1 base and J dropped 4 bases, with 3 bases sitting between them. The CDR3 extends over 12 amino acids. The germline V gene has CDR1 LGHDT and CDR2 YNNKEL (reference sequence).

The chain employs TRBV19 and TRBJ2-2, with D possibly being TRBD1 (6 bases). Germline CDR1 is LNHDA and CDR2 is SQIVND (reference sequence). The V and J ends lost 3 bases and 5 bases respectively, with 10 bases between them. This CDR3 region has 14 residues. The CDR3: CASSILQGTGELFF. The CDR3 DNA reads TGTGCCAGTAGTATTTTACAGGGAACCGGGGAGCTGTTTTTT.

The rearrangement links TRBV10-2 to TRBJ2-6; D is uncertain. Trimming left V 8 bases short and J 2 bases short, with 10 bases between. Germline-derived CDR1 and CDR2 are WSHSY and SAAADI. The CDR3 has 14 residues. CDR3 in amino acids: CASLSQTGANVLTF. In nucleotides, the CDR3 is TGCGCCAGCCTTAGCCAAACTGGGGCCAACGTCCTGACTTTC.

The chain recombines TRBV23-1 with TRBJ2-1; TRBD2 matches at 7 bases. TRBV23-1 is designated an ORF whose function remains uncertain. The junction had 12 bases not matched to a gene; V was cut back by 8 bases and J by 5 bases. The CDR3 consists of 15 residues. The CDR3 nucleotides read TGCGCCAGCCAAACGTGGGAGGGGAGCAACAATGAGCAGTTCTTC. It codes for CASQTWEGSNNEQFF.

The chain carries TRBV11-2 and TRBJ1-2, with D perhaps matching TRBD1 (5 bases). Per the germline V gene, CDR1 is SGHAT and CDR2 is FQNNGV. V lost 7 bases and J 4 bases, leaving 19 bases between the germline ends. The CDR3 has 15 residues. The CDR3 region is CASTLVPRGGYGYTF. CDR3 nucleotide sequence: TGTGCCAGCACCCTTGTCCCCCGGGGGGGCTATGGCTACACCTTC.

The CDR3 region has the DNA TGTGCCAGCTCATCGGGGACAGACGGGAGAGATACGCAGTATTTT. This encodes CASSSGTDGRDTQYF. The chain employs TRBV18 and TRBJ2-3; a possible D gene is TRBD1 (7 bases). The CDR3 spans 15 residues. V was cut by 5 bases and J by 5 bases, with 17 bases left in between. Per the germline V gene, CDR1 is KGHSH and CDR2 is LQKENI.

The V gene is TRBV7-4, the J gene TRBJ1-1; D remains ambiguous. The CDR3 is made up of 12 amino acids. V lost 2 bases to trimming and J lost 7 bases, with 8 bases between them. From germline, CDR1 is SGHVT and CDR2 SQSDAQ. The CDR3 bases are TGTGCCAGCAGCTTACGTTCAGATGAAGCTTTCTTT. Its translation is CASSLRSDEAFF.

The chain combines TRBV7-9 with TRBJ1-4; perhaps TRBD1 as D (5 bases). V was shortened by 5 bases and J by 4 bases, with 11 bases between the two germline ends. Looked up from germline, CDR1 is SEHNR and CDR2 is FQNEAQ (reference sequence). This CDR3 contains 14 residues. The DNA of the CDR3 is TGTGCCAGCAGCCACACAGGAAATAATGAAAAACTGTTTTTT. Translating gives CASSHTGNNEKLFF. The full variable domain, in which reference TRBV7-9 and TRBJ1-4 provide the parts outside the CDR3, is DTGVSQNPRHKITKRGQNVTFRCDPISEHNRLYWYRQTLGQGPEFLTYFQNEAQLEKSRLLSDRFSAERPKGSFSTLEIQRTEQGDSAMYLCASSHTGNNEKLFFGSGTQLSVL.

J is TRBJ1-1 and V is TRBV7-9; D might be TRBD1 (5 bases). The CDR3 is 14 amino acids. Trimming removed 6 bases at V and 2 bases at J, with 13 bases between. The germline CDR1 and CDR2 sequences are SEHNR and FQNEAQ (reference sequence). In nucleotides, the CDR3 is TGTGCCAGCAGACGGTCCGGGGCCAACACTGAAGCTTTCTTT. Translating gives CASRRSGANTEAFF.

This clone came up a few times. This chain connects TRBV18 to TRBJ1-6; weak D call: TRBD1 (5 bases). CDR1 KGHSH and CDR2 LQKENI come from the germline V gene. The length of the CDR3 is 16 residues. Between the trimmed V and J ends, which lost 6 bases and 0 bases, there was a span of 12 bases. CDR3 nucleotide sequence: TGTGCCAGCTCCCCGGACACGAGCTCCTATAATTCACCCCTCCACTTT. Translating gives CASSPDTSSYNSPLHF.

To note about this clone: In the same sample, other DNA sequences code for this CDR3. V is TRBV5-1 and J is TRBJ1-1, with D possibly being TRBD1 (5 bases). Trimming stripped 3 bases from V and 1 base from J, with 10 bases between. The CDR3 contains 14 residues. CDR1 and CDR2 from the germline V gene are SGHRS and YFSETQ. CDR3 region: CASSSTGGNTEAFF. The CDR3, as DNA: TGCGCCAGCAGCTCCACGGGGGGGAACACTGAAGCTTTCTTT.

The rearrangement links TRBV27 to TRBJ1-1; D not certain. The CDR3 sequence is 12 residues long. Trimming shortened V by 5 bases and J by 8 bases, and 12 bases separated the two germline ends. Per the germline V gene, CDR1 is MNHEY and CDR2 is SMNVEV (reference sequence). The chain's CDR3 is CASSPTRAEAFF. CDR3 DNA sequence: TGTGCCAGCAGTCCAACACGGGCCGAAGCTTTCTTT.

This clone has only one observation. The V and J genes are TRBV11-2 and TRBJ1-2; D perhaps matches TRBD1 (6 bases). CDR1 SGHAT and CDR2 FQNNGV come from the germline V gene. V was pared by 0 bases and J by 4 bases, with 27 bases between. This CDR3 contains 20 residues. The CDR3 reads CASSLDWVDRRFILTYGYTF. The CDR3 nucleotides are TGTGCCAGCAGCTTAGATTGGGTCGACAGGCGGTTTATCTTAACCTATGGCTACACCTTC.